The present T cell receptor (beta chain) was sequenced within a study of glioma-infiltrating T cells after dendritic cell vaccination (dated by TCRdb to the mid-2010s). Regarding the study in general: The cohort comprised approximately 15 glioblastoma patients from Phase I and II dendritic cell vaccination trials, 9 newly diagnosed and 6 with recurrent disease. Autologous tumor lysate-pulsed dendritic cell vaccination was administered to the patients between the early 2000s and the early 2010s. To make the vaccine, monocyte-derived dendritic cells were cultured for 7 to 8 days with IL-4 and GM-CSF and then pulsed overnight with autologous tumor lysate. Patients received three intradermal dendritic cell vaccine injections at biweekly intervals in the arm below the axilla. Tumor-infiltrating lymphocyte content was quantified and tumor and blood repertoires were compared in dendritic cell-vaccinated glioblastoma patients by deep sequencing of TCR beta CDR3 regions. Survival after dendritic cell vaccination was correlated with TCR sequencing metrics, such as TIL content and the overlap between tumor and blood repertoires. The paper's findings and limits, for the study overall: Longer time to progression and overall survival after dendritic cell vaccination were predicted by higher estimated pretreatment TIL content. TCR clonality showed no direct relationship with survival, which suggests that a diverse polyclonal response may matter. The three-group TCR overlap response model was characterized as speculative, and prospective validation of the model was stated to be required. The cohort was small and heterogeneous, and full blood and tumor sets were available for few patients, with initial-recurrent tumor pairs available for even fewer patients.

CDR1 and CDR2 are read off the germline V gene as MNHEY and SVGAGI. V sheds 7 bases and J sheds 3 bases, leaving 15 bases between their ends. The CDR3 starts with the cysteine, ends with the phenylalanine, and has 14 residues. Of all the DNA, just the CDR3 is kept, 42 bases in frame from base 1. Remarks on this clone: What this receptor recognizes is not known. No much larger clone is present one base from it, and per-base qualities are unavailable.

Patients were selected on the basis of adequate residual fresh-frozen tumor tissue and more than two years of available survival data. Although molecular status otherwise differed among the glioblastoma patients, no patient had an isocitrate dehydrogenase mutation. PBMC were collected before vaccination, two weeks after the third vaccination, and at tumor progression when it occurred. Genomic DNA was extracted with the Qiagen DNeasy Blood extraction Kit. TCRB CDR3 regions were amplified from around 2.1 ug genomic DNA, or all available DNA if less, using the immunoSEQ assay. The multiplex PCR relied on 60 forward primers for TCR V beta segments and 13 reverse primers for J beta segments. To estimate the number of reads per starting template, synthetic control templates were added to each sample at limiting dilution. The Illumina HiSeq System generated sequencing reads of 87 bp. The authors processed their data as follows. PCR and sequencing errors were removed by a nearest neighbor algorithm that merged closely related sequences. TCR overlap was defined as the percentage of unique tumor TCR beta sequences that were also found in the peripheral blood of the same patient. TCRdb provides this immuneACCESS table in a form limited to in-frame rearrangements. Some clones are lacking; in checked studies, under half of them reflect an unresolved V gene, and why the rest are absent is not known. V and J calls and clone size are as listed in that table; D and trimming were resolved from the DNA. This sample is represented by 93,000 or so clones; around 81% of them were singletons. Roughly 12% of the sample goes to the ten largest clones.

The sequencing used blood, collected before dendritic cell vaccination. Here the chain combines TRBV6-5 and TRBJ1-1, with TRBD1 as a weak D call on 5 bases. The receptor comes from a human donor with glioblastoma. This receptor carries the CDR3 CASNIGAWDTEAFF. DNA sequence: TGTGCCAGCAATATAGGGGCCTGGGACACTGAAGCTTTCTTT.